The rows below give T cell receptor beta chains drawn from one sample of a study of OX40 agonist ivuxolimab in advanced cancers. TCRdb's table, derived via immunoSEQ multiplex PCR, lists solely in-frame clones and lacks some. The sample contains 90,000 to 100,000 clones, about 91% of which appear only once. The starting material was CD4+ or CD8+ T cells sorted from blood, obtained in a trial of the OX40 agonist ivuxolimab. The receptors originated from an adult with an advanced solid tumor such as melanoma, head and neck, liver or kidney cancer. CDR3s include the opening cysteine and the closing phenylalanine or tryptophan. The D gene is left open where the match is weak. Some rows mark clone size as missing; the rest say once, few, many or name a class of expanded clone.

V	size	length	D	J	CDR3	DNA
TRBV4-3	.	17	TRBD2	TRBJ2-1	CASSQELAPSGRNEQFF	TGCGCCAGCAGCCAAGAGCTCGCGCCTAGCGGGAGGAATGAGCAGTTCTTC
TRBV23-1	.	18	TRBD1	TRBJ2-2	CASSQSKQGVHPSGELFF	TGCGCCAGCAGTCAATCTAAACAGGGGGTCCACCCCTCGGGGGAGCTGTTTTTT
TRBV19	.	15	.	TRBJ2-7	CASSMGGPPAYEQYF	TGTGCCAGTAGTATGGGGGGCCCTCCGGCCTACGAGCAGTACTTC
TRBV28	.	15	.	TRBJ1-2	CASRLQGLANYGYTF	TGTGCCAGCAGGTTACAGGGATTGGCTAACTATGGCTACACCTTC
TRBV5-6	.	14	TRBD2	TRBJ2-1	CASSLREGHNEQFF	TGTGCCAGCAGCTTGCGGGAGGGACACAATGAGCAGTTCTTC
TRBV5-1	.	17	TRBD2	TRBJ2-1	CASSLGLAGAGVNEQFF	TGCGCCAGCAGCTTGGGTTTAGCGGGAGCTGGGGTAAATGAGCAGTTCTTC
TRBV5-1	.	13	.	TRBJ2-5	CASSAGGEETQYF	TGCGCCAGCAGCGCGGGCGGGGAAGAGACCCAGTACTTC
TRBV29-1	.	16	.	TRBJ2-1	CSGRDPLISSYNEQFF	TGCAGCGGCCGGGACCCCCTAATTAGCTCCTACAATGAGCAGTTCTTC
TRBV5-1	.	14	TRBD1	TRBJ1-4	CASSLGQGGEKLFF	TGCGCCAGCAGCTTAGGACAGGGAGGGGAAAAACTGTTTTTT
TRBV7-2	.	16	.	TRBJ2-1	CASSLVALSSYNEQFF	TGTGCCAGCAGCTTAGTTGCGTTAAGCTCCTACAATGAGCAGTTCTTC
TRBV9	.	17	TRBD2	TRBJ2-1	CASSPGLAGGGYNEQFF	TGTGCCAGCAGCCCCGGACTAGCGGGAGGAGGCTACAATGAGCAGTTCTTC
TRBV28	.	16	.	TRBJ2-4	CASREEGDGAKNIQYF	TGTGCCAGCAGGGAGGAGGGAGACGGGGCCAAAAACATTCAGTACTTC
TRBV5-1	.	15	TRBD2	TRBJ2-3	CASSGGGSQVDTQYF	TGCGCCAGCTCCGGGGGGGGGAGTCAAGTCGATACGCAGTATTTT
TRBV5-1	once	14	.	TRBJ2-3	CASSLSKTTDTQYF	TGCGCCAGCAGCTTGTCCAAGACCACAGATACGCAGTATTTT
TRBV5-1	.	15	.	TRBJ1-4	CASSGAEPTNEKLFF	TGCGCCAGCAGCGGGGCAGAACCAACTAATGAAAAACTGTTTTTT
TRBV2	.	12	TRBD1	TRBJ1-4	CATRGGSEKLFF	TGTGCCACCAGGGGGGGGTCGGAAAAACTGTTTTTT
TRBV29-1	few	12	.	TRBJ1-2	CSAWTGDYGYTF	TGCAGCGCCTGGACGGGGGACTATGGCTACACCTTC
TRBV5-8	.	15	.	TRBJ2-5	CASSLYVGGGETQYF	TGTGCCAGCAGCTTGTACGTGGGAGGGGGAGAGACCCAGTACTTC
TRBV7-2	.	15	TRBD1	TRBJ1-5	CASSPPGGFDQPQHF	TGTGCCAGCAGCCCCCCAGGGGGCTTTGATCAGCCCCAGCATTTT
TRBV27	.	15	.	TRBJ2-3	CASRESRTSYDTQYF	TGTGCCAGCCGAGAGTCCCGGACATCCTACGATACGCAGTATTTT
TRBV5-1	.	14	.	TRBJ2-7	CASSLYGDAYEQYF	TGCGCCAGCAGCTTGTACGGGGATGCCTACGAGCAGTACTTC
TRBV18	.	18	TRBD2	TRBJ2-1	CASSLALPGGGANNEQFF	TGTGCCAGCTCACTCGCCCTTCCGGGGGGAGGCGCGAACAATGAGCAGTTCTTC
TRBV7-2	.	15	TRBD1	TRBJ1-4	CASSRQGGTNEKLFF	TGTGCCAGCAGCAGACAGGGGGGGACTAATGAAAAACTGTTTTTT
TRBV7-2	.	13	.	TRBJ2-7	CASSLGRSYEQYF	TGTGCCAGCAGCTTGGGCAGATCCTACGAGCAGTACTTC
TRBV28	once	14	TRBD1	TRBJ1-2	CASSWTGGYYGYTF	TGTGCCAGCAGTTGGACAGGGGGCTACTATGGCTACACCTTC
TRBV5-1	.	16	TRBD1	TRBJ2-5	CASSTTTGWLLETQYF	TGCGCCAGCAGCACTACGACAGGGTGGTTGTTAGAGACCCAGTACTTC
TRBV5-1	.	15	TRBD2	TRBJ2-1	CASSPLGLAGNEQFF	TGCGCCAGCAGCCCGCTCGGGCTAGCGGGAAATGAGCAGTTCTTC
TRBV23-1	once	16	.	TRBJ2-7	CASSHNRGRGLHEQYF	TGCGCCAGCAGTCATAACCGGGGCAGGGGCCTCCACGAGCAGTACTTC
TRBV21-1	.	14	.	TRBJ2-2	CASRRRAPPGELFF	TGTGCCAGCAGGAGGAGGGCACCCCCCGGGGAGCTGTTTTTT
TRBV19	.	16	.	TRBJ1-5	CASSIIGSNSNQPQHF	TGTGCCAGTAGTATTATTGGCAGTAATAGCAATCAGCCCCAGCATTTT
TRBV21-1	few	15	.	TRBJ2-5	CASSVPGTGTETQYF	TGTGCCAGCAGCGTCCCAGGGACAGGGACGGAGACCCAGTACTTC
TRBV2	.	13	TRBD2	TRBJ2-5	CASRGLGRETQYF	TGTGCCAGCAGGGGACTAGGACGGGAGACCCAGTACTTC
TRBV21-1	.	15	.	TRBJ1-3	CASSSSGSAGNTIYF	TGTGCCAGCAGCTCCAGTGGCAGCGCTGGAAACACCATATATTTT
TRBV6-1	.	16	TRBD1	TRBJ2-7	CASSVSRGTGFNEQYF	TGTGCCAGCAGTGTTTCCAGAGGGACAGGGTTTAACGAGCAGTACTTC